The source of this T cell receptor (beta chain) is a study of T cells expressing NK-cell markers. As for the study in general: It was sorted CD3+CD56+NKG2C+, CD3+CD56+NKG2C- and CD3+CD56-NKG2C+ T cells that supplied the TCR beta repertoires. Study-wide results and limits: For five or six donors, the dominant NKG2C+ clonotypes made up 1.0-7.0% of their CD8+ T cells.

As to this clonotype: Its antigen is as yet unknown.

TCRdb re-called the 5' RACE reads and catalogs CDR3 proteins one per entry, DNA excluded. This table lists over 100,000 distinct CDR3 sequences. The CDR3 loop spans 14 amino acids. The TCR originated in a woman aged 18-70 years in good health. The chain joins TRBV12-3 or TRBV12-4 to TRBJ2-5; TCRdb proposes TRBD2, but this gene call is untestable without DNA. Sample: blood T cells: a sorted CD56 or NKG2C T cell subset, CD4+ or CD8+ T cells, or bulk PBMC T cells (not recorded which). This CDR3 is CASRGATSRETQYF.